Listed here are 4 T cell receptor beta chains from one sample, sequenced in a study of shared T cell receptors in the human thymus. Clones were sequenced by immunoSEQ multiplex PCR, and TCRdb holds only the in-frame ones, with some missing. The sample lists about 730,000 clones; over 75% were seen once. This sample was also put to use in a study of human thymus T cells.

Sequenced: thymocytes. These receptors all stem from a girl less than two years old with a congenital heart defect.

This clone is a singleton in its sample. This sequence joins TRBV29-1 and TRBJ1-2; 8 bases match TRBD1. Germline assignment: CDR1 SQVTM and CDR2 ANQGSEA. V trimming: 0 bases; J trimming: 8 bases; junction bases outside the gene matches: 17. The CDR3 totals 17 residues. In nucleotides, the CDR3 is TGCAGCGTTGAAGATCTGGTCGGGGGCTCGACAGGGGAAGGCTACACCTTC. Translating it yields CSVEDLVGGSTGEGYTF.

CDR3 bases: TGTGCCAGCAGTTATGAGGGAGGTACTGAAGCTTTCTTT. It encodes CASSYEGGTEAFF. The rearrangement uses TRBV6-4 and TRBJ1-1, with D uncertain. V lost 5 bases to trimming and J lost 5 bases, with 12 bases between them. CDR3 length equals 13 residues. Germline V gene lookup returns CDR1 MRHNA and CDR2 SNTAGT.

The chain joins TRBV6-5 to TRBJ2-2; weak D call: TRBD2 (7 bases). The CDR3 loop spans 13 amino acids. Per the germline V gene, CDR1 is MNHEY and CDR2 is SVGAGI. Between the trimmed V and J ends, which lost 7 bases and 5 bases, there was a span of 11 bases. DNA for the CDR3: TGTGCCAGCACGAGGGGGGGAACCGGGGAGCTGTTTTTT. This sequence encodes CASTRGGTGELFF.

This clone is a singleton in its sample. The genes are TRBV9 and TRBJ1-5, with D perhaps TRBD1 (5 bases). Trimming pared 4 bases from V and 1 base from J, leaving 15 bases between. The CDR3 has 16 residues. In germline, CDR1 is SGDLS, CDR2 YYNGEE. The CDR3 reads CASSPGFGWSNQPQHF. The DNA for the CDR3 is TGTGCCAGCAGCCCAGGGTTCGGATGGAGCAATCAGCCCCAGCATTTT.